What follows describes a single TCR beta chain. The V gene lost 4 bases and the J gene lost 1 base, with 11 bases spanning the gap. The V gene's germline CDR1 is SGHDT and CDR2 YYEEEE. This CDR3 contains 14 residues. The sample originates from a study of blood T cell repertoires in COVID-19. Study as a whole: Collection of acute and convalescent COVID-19 samples took place in the United States, Italy and Spain. T cells, B-cell-depleted T cells, or PBMCs provided the cDNA or gDNA that served as material.

In the authors' methods: Amplification from reference gene primers served as the basis for estimated nucleated cell counts. TCRdb's copy holds only in-frame clones and misses some; the assay was immunoSEQ multiplex PCR. That table is the source of V, J and clone size, and D and trimming were worked out from the DNA. The table includes some 490,000 clones, 70% to 90% detected once. This clonotype was obtained from a human donor in a cohort sampled during active COVID-19. Sample: peripheral blood. The V call is TRBV5-6, the J call TRBJ1-1; D call uncertain. CDR3 DNA sequence: TGTGCCAGCAGCCTAGAGGTTTGGAACACTGAAGCTTTCTTT. Amino acid sequence: CASSLEVWNTEAFF.